This T cell receptor beta chain was identified in a study of OX40 agonist ivuxolimab in advanced cancers. With regard to the full study: Ivuxolimab was a fully human IgG2 agonistic monoclonal antibody targeting the costimulatory receptor OX40 (CD134). Partial responses were achieved by three dose-escalation patients, of whom one had hepatocellular carcinoma and two had cutaneous melanoma. Patients were allowed to have had prior anti-PD-1, anti-PD-L1 or anti-CTLA-4 therapy, and more than 30% of the dose-escalation patients had previously received checkpoint inhibitors. In the dose-escalation cohort, 70% to 90% of patients were male, and the mean age was roughly 56 years with a range of about 20 to 79. Intravenous ivuxolimab was administered to patients every 2 weeks at six dose levels: 0.01, 0.1, 0.3, 1.5, 3 and 10 mg/kg. Peripheral TCRbeta sequencing was intended to test whether TCR sequence diversity was altered and clonal T-cell expansion was caused by ivuxolimab. The paper reports the monotherapy dose-escalation portion (N of about 50 patients) of the phase I ivuxolimab trial. Of the approximately 50 dose-escalation patients, hepatocellular carcinoma was present in about 20, melanoma in approximately 15, renal cell carcinoma in 9 and head and neck cancer in 9. Summary of the overall study and its limitations: In the 0.1-3.0 mg/kg groups, partial responders had among the lowest normalized peripheral clonal expansion, particularly in CD8+ T cells. After ivuxolimab, expanded clones were on average more numerous among CD8+ T cells than among CD4+ T cells. Low levels of normalized T-cell clonal expansion were also seen in some patients who did not respond. Which antigens the clonally expanded peripheral T cells were specific for was not determined. At doses from 0.1 to 3.0 mg/kg, clonal expansion was seen in both CD4+ and CD8+ blood T cells between baseline and week 6.

The trial excluded patients who had a history of autoimmune disease or who were on systemic immunosuppression. Peripheral blood for TCR sequencing was collected from all dose cohorts at baseline, on cycle 4 day 1, and on cycle 7 day 1. Samples came from an open-label, multicenter, first-in-human phase I dose-escalation trial of ivuxolimab. Adults with locally advanced or metastatic melanoma, renal cell carcinoma, hepatocellular carcinoma or head and neck squamous cell carcinoma were enrolled in the trial. Before TCR sequencing, CD4+ and CD8+ T cells were separately sorted from peripheral blood. To sequence the TCRbeta CDR3 region, genomic DNA was isolated from the sorted cells. The immunoSEQ Assay was used to sequence the TCRbeta CDR3 regions. TCRdb provides this immuneACCESS table in a form limited to in-frame rearrangements. Some clones are lacking; in checked studies, under half of them reflect an unresolved V gene, and why the rest are absent is not known. Across this sample there are roughly 58,000 clones, with more than 85% seen only once. Jointly, the top ten make up 18% of the sample.

V and J lose 5 bases and 1 base, and a span of 16 bases separates them. CDR3 length: 16 amino acids, cysteine to phenylalanine. This entry keeps only the CDR3 DNA: 48 bases, framed from base 1. Per the germline V gene (reference sequence), LNHDA is the CDR1 and SQIVND is the CDR2. Comments on this clone: The antigen it binds to is not known. No base qualities exist here, and no much larger clone lies one base off it.

Sequences were derived from CD4+ or CD8+ T cells sorted from blood, sampled in a trial of the OX40 agonist ivuxolimab. The chain links TRBV19 with TRBJ2-3; no D segment can be confidently identified. The receptor comes from an adult with an advanced solid tumor such as melanoma, head and neck, liver or kidney cancer. The CDR3 protein: CASSWASETGTDTQYF. The DNA is TGTGCCAGTAGTTGGGCTAGTGAAACAGGCACAGATACGCAGTATTTT.